This TCR beta chain was captured by sequencing in a study of cytomegalovirus exposure and HLA in healthy donors. At the level of the study: Most genotyped donors, roughly 83% of about 400, had Caucasian-associated genetic ancestry.

Details on this clone: Its antigen is not known.

Unrecorded immune exposure was likely among donors, who were nominally healthy when sampled. Study conclusions and caveats: In a later analysis, donors in an Asian-associated ancestry cluster reportedly had fewer N-insertions in productive TCRs than the cohort mean.

This PCR relied on a set of 60 Vbeta primers and 13 Jbeta primers. Only in-frame clones appear in the TCRdb table, and some are missing; sequencing was by immunoSEQ multiplex PCR. The sample holds tens of thousands of clones, about 82% seen once. The CDR3 has 16 residues. Trimming removed 6 bases at V and 4 bases at J, with 19 bases between. From germline, CDR1 is MDHEN and CDR2 SYDVKM. The material sequenced was PBMCs. The rearrangement links TRBV28 to TRBJ2-1; D perhaps matches TRBD2 (7 bases). The receptor was isolated from a woman in her twenties or thirties in good health and CMV-seronegative. The CDR3 sequence: CASSPRGAVFYNEQFF. The CDR3 DNA reads TGTGCCAGCAGCCCCCGGGGGGCGGTATTTTACAATGAGCAGTTCTTC.